Each of the 8 T cell receptor beta chains below was sequenced from the same sample in a study of blood T cell repertoires in COVID-19. TCRdb's table, derived via immunoSEQ multiplex PCR, lists solely in-frame clones and lacks some. The data contain 150,000 to 200,000 clones, 70% to 90% of them seen just once; the ten biggest clones take up roughly 5%. Sequencing was carried out using peripheral blood. The receptors were sampled from a woman aged 45-60 years with COVID-19, enrolled during active disease.

The gene calls are TRBV28 and TRBJ2-5; 7 bases fit TRBD2. V gave up 7 bases and J gave up 5 bases; unmatched junction bases: 4. The CDR3 sequence is 12 residues long. CDR1 is MDHEN and CDR2 is SYDVKM in the germline V gene. In DNA, the CDR3 is TGTGCCAGCAAGTCTAGCGGCGAGACCCAGTACTTC. Its protein product is CASKSSGETQYF.

This chain connects TRBV3-1 (or the pseudogene TRBV3-2) to TRBJ1-5; the D gene is possibly TRBD1 (5 bases). There are 14 residues in the CDR3. Trimming took 3 bases from V and 4 from J, leaving 10 bases between them. Germline CDR1 reads LGHDT; CDR2 reads YNNKEL (reference sequence). DNA of the CDR3: TGTGCCAGCAGCCAGGGGCCACTTAATCAGCCCCAGCATTTT. Protein product: CASSQGPLNQPQHF.

This chain links TRBV7-8 with TRBJ1-3; D ambiguous. Trimming took off 1 base at V and 4 bases at J, with 8 bases between the two ends. The V gene's germline CDR1 is SGHVS and CDR2 FQNEAQ. CDR3 length: 14 residues. The CDR3 sequence: CASSLVAEGNTIYF. DNA for the CDR3: TGTGCCAGCAGCTTAGTGGCGGAAGGAAACACCATATATTTT.

This clone has a handful of counts. The J gene is TRBJ1-5, the V gene TRBV9; 7 positions agree with TRBD1. There are 14 residues in the CDR3. The V and J ends lost 3 bases and 4 bases, in that order; junction bases with no gene match: 4. Germline assignment: CDR1 SGDLS and CDR2 YYNGEE. The CDR3 bases are TGTGCCAGCAGCGCGGGACAGCTAAATCAGCCCCAGCATTTT. Amino acid sequence: CASSAGQLNQPQHF.

The chain links TRBV7-9 to TRBJ2-3; 8 bases align to TRBD2. Germline V gene sequence: CDR1 SEHNR, CDR2 FQNEAQ (reference sequence). Trimming cost V 5 bases and J 4 bases; bases outside gene matches: 14. The CDR3 is made up of 17 amino acids. In DNA form, the CDR3 reads TGTGCCAGCAGCCCCGGGGGGGGCGTGTGGGGTTCAGATACGCAGTATTTT. Its translation: CASSPGGGVWGSDTQYF.

With respect to this clone: An end of the junction differs from the germline gene, which may be a read error. V and J are TRBV7-7 and TRBJ2-2, with 11 bases that match TRBD2. CDR1 and CDR2 (germline): SSHAT, FNYEAQ (reference sequence). This CDR3 is 19 amino acids long. CDR3 bases: TGTGCTAGCAGCCCCAGGGCAGGGGGACTAGCGGCGAACACCGGGGAGCTGTTTTTT. It is translated as CASSPRAGGLAANTGELFF.

The chain is built from TRBV18 and TRBJ2-3, with a tentative D call TRBD1 (5 bases). V lost 3 bases and J 3 bases, leaving 16 bases between the germline ends. CDR1 is KGHSH and CDR2 is LQKENI in the germline V gene. The CDR3 is 16 residues long. DNA of the CDR3: TGTGCCAGCTCACCGGCAACCGGGCAGGGAACAGATACGCAGTATTTT. Its protein is CASSPATGQGTDTQYF.

V usage is TRBV3-1 (or the pseudogene TRBV3-2) and J usage is TRBJ2-1; 7 bases map to TRBD2. This CDR3 is built from 21 residues. V lost 0 bases, J lost 3 bases, and 20 bases stayed unmatched. Germline CDR1 LGHDT, CDR2 YNNKEL (reference sequence). The CDR3 coding sequence is TGTGCCAGCAGCCAAGATCTGTTGCGGGGGTACACCCTATCCCACTACAATGAGCAGTTCTTC. Translating gives CASSQDLLRGYTLSHYNEQFF.